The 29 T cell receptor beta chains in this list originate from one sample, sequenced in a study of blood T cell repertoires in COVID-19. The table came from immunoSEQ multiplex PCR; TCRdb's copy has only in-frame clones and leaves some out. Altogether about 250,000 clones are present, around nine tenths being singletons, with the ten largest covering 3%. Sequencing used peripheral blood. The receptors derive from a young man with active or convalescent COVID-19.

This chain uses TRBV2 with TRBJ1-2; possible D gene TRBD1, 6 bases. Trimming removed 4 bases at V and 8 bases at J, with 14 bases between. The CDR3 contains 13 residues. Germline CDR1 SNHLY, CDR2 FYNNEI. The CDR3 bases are TGTGCCAGCAGTGGGGGGCGCGCGCCCGGCTACACCTTC. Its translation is CASSGGRAPGYTF. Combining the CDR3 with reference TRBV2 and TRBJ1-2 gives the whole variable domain EPEVTQTPSHQVTQMGQEVILRCVPISNHLYFYWYRQILGQKVEFLVSFYNNEISEKSEIFDDQFSVERPDGSNFTLKIRSTKLEDSAMYFCASSGGRAPGYTFGSGTRLTVV.

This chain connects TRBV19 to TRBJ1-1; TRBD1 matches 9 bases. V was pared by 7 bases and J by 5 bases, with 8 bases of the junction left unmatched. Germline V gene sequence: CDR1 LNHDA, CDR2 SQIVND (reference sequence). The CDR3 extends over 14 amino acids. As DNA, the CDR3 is TGTGCCAGTATCATCAGGACAGGGGTTACTGAAGCTTTCTTT. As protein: CASIIRTGVTEAFF.

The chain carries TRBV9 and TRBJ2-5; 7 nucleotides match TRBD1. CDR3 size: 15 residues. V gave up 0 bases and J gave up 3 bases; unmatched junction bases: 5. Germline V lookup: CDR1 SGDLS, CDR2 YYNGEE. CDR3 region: CASSVVVDREETQYF. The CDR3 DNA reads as TGTGCCAGCAGCGTAGTAGTAGACAGGGAAGAGACCCAGTACTTC.

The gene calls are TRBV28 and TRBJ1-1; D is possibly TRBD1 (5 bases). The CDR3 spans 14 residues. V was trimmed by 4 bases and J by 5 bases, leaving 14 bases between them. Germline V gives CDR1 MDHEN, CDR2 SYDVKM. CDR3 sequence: CASSSLGASTEAFF. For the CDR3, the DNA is TGTGCCAGCAGTTCTTTAGGGGCCAGTACTGAAGCTTTCTTT.

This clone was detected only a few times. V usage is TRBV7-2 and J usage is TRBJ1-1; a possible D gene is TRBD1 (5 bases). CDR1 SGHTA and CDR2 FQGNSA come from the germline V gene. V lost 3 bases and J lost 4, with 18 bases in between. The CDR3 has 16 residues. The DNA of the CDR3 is TGTGCCAGCAGCTTTCTAGGGGTTAGGCTTGGCACTGAAGCTTTCTTT. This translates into CASSFLGVRLGTEAFF.

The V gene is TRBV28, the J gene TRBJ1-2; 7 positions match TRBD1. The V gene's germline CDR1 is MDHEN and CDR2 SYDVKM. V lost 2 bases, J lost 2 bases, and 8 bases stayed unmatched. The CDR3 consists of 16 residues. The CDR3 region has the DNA TGTGCCAGCAGTTTAAACGGCAGGGGGAAAAACTATGGCTACACCTTC. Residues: CASSLNGRGKNYGYTF.

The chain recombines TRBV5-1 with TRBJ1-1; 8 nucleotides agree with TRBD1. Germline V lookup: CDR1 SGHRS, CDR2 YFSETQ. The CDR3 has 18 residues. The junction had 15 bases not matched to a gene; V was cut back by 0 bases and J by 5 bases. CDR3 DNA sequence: TGCGCCAGCAGCTTGGATCTCAGGGGGCAATATAGGTGGACTGAAGCTTTCTTT. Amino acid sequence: CASSLDLRGQYRWTEAFF.

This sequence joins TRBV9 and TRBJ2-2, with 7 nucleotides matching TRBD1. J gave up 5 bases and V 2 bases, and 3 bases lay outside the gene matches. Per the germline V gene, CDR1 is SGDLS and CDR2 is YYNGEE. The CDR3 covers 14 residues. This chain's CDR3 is CASSVRQGTGELFF. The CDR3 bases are TGTGCCAGCAGCGTGCGACAGGGAACCGGGGAGCTGTTTTTT.

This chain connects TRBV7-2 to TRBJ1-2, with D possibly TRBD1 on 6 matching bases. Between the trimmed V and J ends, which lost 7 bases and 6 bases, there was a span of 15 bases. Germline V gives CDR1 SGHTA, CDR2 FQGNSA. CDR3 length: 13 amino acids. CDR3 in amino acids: CASTVRGRDGYTF. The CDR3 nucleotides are TGTGCCAGCACCGTCAGGGGTCGGGATGGCTACACCTTC.

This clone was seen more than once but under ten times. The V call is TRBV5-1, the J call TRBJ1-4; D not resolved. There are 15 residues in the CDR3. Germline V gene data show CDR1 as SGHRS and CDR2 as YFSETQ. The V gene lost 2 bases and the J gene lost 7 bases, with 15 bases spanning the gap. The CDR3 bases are TGCGCCAGCAGCTTCGGAACGGCGGGGAGTGAAAAACTGTTTTTT. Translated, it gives CASSFGTAGSEKLFF.

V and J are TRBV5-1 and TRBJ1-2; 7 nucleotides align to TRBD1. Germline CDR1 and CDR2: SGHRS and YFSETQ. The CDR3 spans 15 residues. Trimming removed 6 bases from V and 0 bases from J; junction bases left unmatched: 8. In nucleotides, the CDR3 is TGCGCCAGCACGTGGACAGGTGACGCTAACTATGGCTACACCTTC. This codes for CASTWTGDANYGYTF.

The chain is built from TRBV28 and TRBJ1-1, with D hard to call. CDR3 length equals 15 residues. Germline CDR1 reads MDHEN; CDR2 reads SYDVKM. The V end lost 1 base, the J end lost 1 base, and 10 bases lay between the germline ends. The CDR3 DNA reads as TGTGCCAGCAGTTTATACCGCCCAGGGAACACTGAAGCTTTCTTT. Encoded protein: CASSLYRPGNTEAFF.

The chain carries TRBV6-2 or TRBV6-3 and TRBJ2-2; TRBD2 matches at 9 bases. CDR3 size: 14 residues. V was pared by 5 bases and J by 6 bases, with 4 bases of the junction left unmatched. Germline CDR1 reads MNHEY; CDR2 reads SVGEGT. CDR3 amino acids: CASSDLAGAGELFF. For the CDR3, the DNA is TGTGCCAGCAGTGACTTAGCGGGGGCCGGGGAGCTGTTTTTT.

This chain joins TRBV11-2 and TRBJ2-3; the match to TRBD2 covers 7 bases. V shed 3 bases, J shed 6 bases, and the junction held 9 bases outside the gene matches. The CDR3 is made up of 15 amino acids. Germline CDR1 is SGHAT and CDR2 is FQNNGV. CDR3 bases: TGTGCCAGCAGCTTCCCGTCATGGGGAGGGGATACGCAGTATTTT. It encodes CASSFPSWGGDTQYF.

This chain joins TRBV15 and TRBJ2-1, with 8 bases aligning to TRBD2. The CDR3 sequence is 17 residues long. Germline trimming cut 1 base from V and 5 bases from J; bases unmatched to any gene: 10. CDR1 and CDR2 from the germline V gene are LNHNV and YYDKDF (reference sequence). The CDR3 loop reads CATSRGRSGSVNNEQFF. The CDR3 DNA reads TGTGCCACCAGCAGAGGTAGGAGCGGGAGTGTCAACAATGAGCAGTTCTTC.

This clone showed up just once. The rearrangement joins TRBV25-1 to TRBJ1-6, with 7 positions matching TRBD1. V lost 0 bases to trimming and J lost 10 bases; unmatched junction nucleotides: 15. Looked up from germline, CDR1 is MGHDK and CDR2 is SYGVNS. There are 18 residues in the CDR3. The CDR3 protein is CASSEYPRGSGIGSPLHF. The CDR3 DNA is TGTGCCAGCAGTGAATATCCCAGGGGGTCGGGTATAGGATCACCCCTCCACTTT.

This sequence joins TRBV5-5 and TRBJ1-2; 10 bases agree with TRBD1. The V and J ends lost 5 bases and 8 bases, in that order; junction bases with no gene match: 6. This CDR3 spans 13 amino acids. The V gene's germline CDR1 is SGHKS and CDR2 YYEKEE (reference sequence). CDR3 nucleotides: TGTGCCAGCAGAAAGACAGGGGGCAAAGGCTACACCTTC. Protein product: CASRKTGGKGYTF.

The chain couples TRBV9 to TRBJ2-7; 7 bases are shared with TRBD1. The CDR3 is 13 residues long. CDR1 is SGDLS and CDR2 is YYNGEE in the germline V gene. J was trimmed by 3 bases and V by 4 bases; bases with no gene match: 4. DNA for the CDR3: TGTGCCAGCAGCATTACAGGGGACTACGAGCAGTACTTC. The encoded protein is CASSITGDYEQYF.

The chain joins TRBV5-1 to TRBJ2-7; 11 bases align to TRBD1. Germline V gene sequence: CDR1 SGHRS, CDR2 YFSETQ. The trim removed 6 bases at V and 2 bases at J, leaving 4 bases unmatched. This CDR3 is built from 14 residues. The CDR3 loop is CASTPGQGAYEQYF. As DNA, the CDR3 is TGCGCCAGCACTCCGGGACAGGGGGCCTACGAGCAGTACTTC.

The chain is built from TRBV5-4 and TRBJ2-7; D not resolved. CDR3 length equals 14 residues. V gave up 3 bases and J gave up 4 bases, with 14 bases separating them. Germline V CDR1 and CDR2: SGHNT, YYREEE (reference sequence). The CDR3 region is CASSSELRMYEQYF. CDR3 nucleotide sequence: TGTGCCAGCAGCTCCGAGTTGCGCATGTACGAGCAGTACTTC.

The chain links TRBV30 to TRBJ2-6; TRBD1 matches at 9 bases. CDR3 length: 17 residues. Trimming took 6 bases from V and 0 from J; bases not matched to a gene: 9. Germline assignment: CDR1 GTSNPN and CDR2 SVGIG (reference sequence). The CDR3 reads CACIWDRDSSGANVLTF. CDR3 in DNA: TGTGCCTGCATTTGGGACAGGGATTCCTCTGGGGCCAACGTCCTGACTTTC.

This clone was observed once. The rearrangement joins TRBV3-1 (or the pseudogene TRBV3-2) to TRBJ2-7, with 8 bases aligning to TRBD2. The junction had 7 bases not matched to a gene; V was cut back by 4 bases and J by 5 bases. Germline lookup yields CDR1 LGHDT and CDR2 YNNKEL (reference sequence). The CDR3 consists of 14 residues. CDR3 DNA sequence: TGTGCCAGCAGCCTTAGCGGGGTAGACCACGAGCAGTACTTC. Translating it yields CASSLSGVDHEQYF.

CDR3 amino acids: CAITSLRGEQFF. The CDR3 DNA follows: TGTGCCATCACCTCCCTAAGGGGTGAGCAGTTCTTC. V is TRBV10-3 and J is TRBJ2-1; a possible D gene is TRBD1 (5 bases). The CDR3 contains 12 residues. V was clipped by 7 bases and J by 9 bases, with 13 bases between them. Germline V gene data show CDR1 as ENHRY and CDR2 as SYGVKD.

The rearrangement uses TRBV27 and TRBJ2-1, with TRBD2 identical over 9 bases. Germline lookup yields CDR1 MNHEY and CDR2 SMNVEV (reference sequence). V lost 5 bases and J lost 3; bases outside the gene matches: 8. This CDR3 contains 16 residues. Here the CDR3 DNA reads TGTGCCAGCAGTGCCAGACTAGCGGCCAACTACAATGAGCAGTTCTTC. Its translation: CASSARLAANYNEQFF.

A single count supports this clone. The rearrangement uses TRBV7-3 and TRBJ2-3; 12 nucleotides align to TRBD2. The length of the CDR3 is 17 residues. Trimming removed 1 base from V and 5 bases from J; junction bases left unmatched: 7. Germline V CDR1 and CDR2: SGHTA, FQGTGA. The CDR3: CASSLRGLAGRGDTQYF. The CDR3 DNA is TGTGCCAGCAGCTTAAGAGGACTAGCGGGGCGAGGAGATACGCAGTATTTT.

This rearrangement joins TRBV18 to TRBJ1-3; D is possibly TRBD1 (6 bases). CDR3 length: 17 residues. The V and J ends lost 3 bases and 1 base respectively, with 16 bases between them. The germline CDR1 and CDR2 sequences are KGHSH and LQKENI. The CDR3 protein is CASSPLSDRISGNTIYF. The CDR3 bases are TGTGCCAGCTCACCCCTGTCCGACAGGATATCTGGAAACACCATATATTTT.

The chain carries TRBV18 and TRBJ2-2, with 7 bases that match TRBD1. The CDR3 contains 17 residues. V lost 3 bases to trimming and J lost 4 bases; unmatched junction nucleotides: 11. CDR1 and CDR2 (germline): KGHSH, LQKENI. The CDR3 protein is CASSPKQGPSSTGELFF. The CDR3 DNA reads TGTGCCAGCTCACCGAAACAGGGGCCGAGTTCCACCGGGGAGCTGTTTTTT.

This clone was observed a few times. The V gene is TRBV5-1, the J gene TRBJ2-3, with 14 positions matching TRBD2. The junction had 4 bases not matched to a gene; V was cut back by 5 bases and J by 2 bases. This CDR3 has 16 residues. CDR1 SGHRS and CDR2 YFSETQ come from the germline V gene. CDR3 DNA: TGCGCCAGCAGATGGACTAGCGGGGGGATCACAGATACGCAGTATTTT. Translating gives CASRWTSGGITDTQYF.

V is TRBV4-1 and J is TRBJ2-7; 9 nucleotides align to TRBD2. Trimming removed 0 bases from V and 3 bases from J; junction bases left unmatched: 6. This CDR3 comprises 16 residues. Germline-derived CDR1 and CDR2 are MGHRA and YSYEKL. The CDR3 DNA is TGCGCCAGCAGCCAAGAGGGCCTAGCGGGGCTCTACGAGCAGTACTTC. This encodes CASSQEGLAGLYEQYF.